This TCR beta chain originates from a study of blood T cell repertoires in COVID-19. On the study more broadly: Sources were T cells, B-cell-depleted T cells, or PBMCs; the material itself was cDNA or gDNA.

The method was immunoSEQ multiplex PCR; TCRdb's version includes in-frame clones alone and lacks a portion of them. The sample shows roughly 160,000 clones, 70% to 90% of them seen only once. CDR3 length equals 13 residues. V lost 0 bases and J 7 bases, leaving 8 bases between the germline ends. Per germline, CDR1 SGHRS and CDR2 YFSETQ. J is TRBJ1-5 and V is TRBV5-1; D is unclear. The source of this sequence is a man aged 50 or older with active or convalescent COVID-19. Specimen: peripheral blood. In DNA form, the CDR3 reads TGCGCCAGCAGCTTGGCCGGCGGGCAGCCCCAGCATTTT. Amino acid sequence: CASSLAGGQPQHF.